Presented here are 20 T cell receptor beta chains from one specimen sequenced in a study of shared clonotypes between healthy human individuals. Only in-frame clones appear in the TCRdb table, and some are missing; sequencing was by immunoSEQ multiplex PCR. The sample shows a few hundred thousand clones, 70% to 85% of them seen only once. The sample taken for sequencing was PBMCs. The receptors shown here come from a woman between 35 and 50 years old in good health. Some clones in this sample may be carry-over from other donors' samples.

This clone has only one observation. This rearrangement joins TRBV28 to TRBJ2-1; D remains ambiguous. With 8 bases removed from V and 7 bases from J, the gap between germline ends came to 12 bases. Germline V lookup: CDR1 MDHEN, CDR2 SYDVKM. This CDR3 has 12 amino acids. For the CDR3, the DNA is TGTGCCAGCTCCACGTACCTGAATGAGCAGTTCTTC. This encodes CASSTYLNEQFF.

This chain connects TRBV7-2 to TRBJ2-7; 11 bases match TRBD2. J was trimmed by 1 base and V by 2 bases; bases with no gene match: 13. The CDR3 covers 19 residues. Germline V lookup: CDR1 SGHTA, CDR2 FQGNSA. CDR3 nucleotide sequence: TGTGCCAGCAGCTTATTGTCTAGCGGGAGGTCAAATAGGTCCTACGAGCAGTACTTC. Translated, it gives CASSLLSSGRSNRSYEQYF.

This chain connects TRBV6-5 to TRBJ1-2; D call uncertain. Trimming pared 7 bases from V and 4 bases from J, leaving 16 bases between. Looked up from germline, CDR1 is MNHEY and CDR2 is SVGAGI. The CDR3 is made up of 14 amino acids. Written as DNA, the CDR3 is TGTGCCAGCACCAATGGCAGGTCGGGCTATGGCTACACCTTC. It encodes CASTNGRSGYGYTF.

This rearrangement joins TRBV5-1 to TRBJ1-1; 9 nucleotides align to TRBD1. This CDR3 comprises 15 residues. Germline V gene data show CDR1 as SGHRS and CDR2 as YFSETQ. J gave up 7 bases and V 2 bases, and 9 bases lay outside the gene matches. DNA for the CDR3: TGCGCCAGCAGCTTAGACACTGGGACAGGGAATGAAGCTTTCTTT. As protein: CASSLDTGTGNEAFF.

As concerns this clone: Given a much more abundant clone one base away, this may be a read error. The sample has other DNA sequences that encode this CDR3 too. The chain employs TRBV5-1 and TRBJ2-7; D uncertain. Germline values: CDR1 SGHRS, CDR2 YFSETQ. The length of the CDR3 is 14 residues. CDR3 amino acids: CASSLEGSNYEQYF. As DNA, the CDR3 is TGCGCCAGCAGCTTGGAGGGCAGTAACTACGAGCAGTACTTT.

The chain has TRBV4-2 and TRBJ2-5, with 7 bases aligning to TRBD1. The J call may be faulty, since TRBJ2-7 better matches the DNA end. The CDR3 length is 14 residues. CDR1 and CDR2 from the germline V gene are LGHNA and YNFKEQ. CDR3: CASSLRQGGYEQYF. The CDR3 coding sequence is TGTGCCAGCAGCCTCCGACAGGGCGGCTACGAGCAGTACTTC.

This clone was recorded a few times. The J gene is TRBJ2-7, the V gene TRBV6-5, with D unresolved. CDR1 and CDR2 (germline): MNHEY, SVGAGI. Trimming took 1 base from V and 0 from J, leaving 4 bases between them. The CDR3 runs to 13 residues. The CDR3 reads CASSYYRSYEQYF. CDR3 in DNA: TGTGCCAGCAGTTACTACCGCTCCTACGAGCAGTACTTC.

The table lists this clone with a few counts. The CDR3 region is CASSEGTRGEEEKLFF. CDR3 coding DNA: TGTGCCAGCAGTGAAGGGACTCGGGGGGAAGAAGAAAAACTGTTTTTT. The chain couples TRBV2 to TRBJ1-4; D possibly corresponds to TRBD1 (5 bases). Deletions cut 1 base from V and 8 bases from J, with 17 bases between. Germline-derived CDR1 and CDR2 are SNHLY and FYNNEI. This CDR3 region has 16 residues.

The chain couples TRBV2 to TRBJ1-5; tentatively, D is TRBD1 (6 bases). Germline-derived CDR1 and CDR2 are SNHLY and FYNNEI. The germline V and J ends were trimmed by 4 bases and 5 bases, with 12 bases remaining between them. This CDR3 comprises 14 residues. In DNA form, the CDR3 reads TGTGCCAGCAGTGCTGAGGACAGTTATCAGCCCCAGCATTTT. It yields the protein CASSAEDSYQPQHF.

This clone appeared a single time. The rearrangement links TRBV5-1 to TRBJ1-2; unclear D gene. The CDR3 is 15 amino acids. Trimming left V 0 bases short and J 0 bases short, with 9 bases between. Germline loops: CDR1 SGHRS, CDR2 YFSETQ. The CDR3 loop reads CASSLVSTTNYGYTF. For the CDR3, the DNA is TGCGCCAGCAGCTTGGTTTCCACAACTAACTATGGCTACACCTTC.

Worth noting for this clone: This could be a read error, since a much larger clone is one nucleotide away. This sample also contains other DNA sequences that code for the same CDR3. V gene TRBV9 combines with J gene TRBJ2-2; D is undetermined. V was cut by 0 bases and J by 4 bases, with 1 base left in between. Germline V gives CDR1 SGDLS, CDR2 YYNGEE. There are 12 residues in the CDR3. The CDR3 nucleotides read TGTGCCAGCAGCGTAGTCACCGGGGAGCTGTTTTTT. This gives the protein CASSVVTGELFF.

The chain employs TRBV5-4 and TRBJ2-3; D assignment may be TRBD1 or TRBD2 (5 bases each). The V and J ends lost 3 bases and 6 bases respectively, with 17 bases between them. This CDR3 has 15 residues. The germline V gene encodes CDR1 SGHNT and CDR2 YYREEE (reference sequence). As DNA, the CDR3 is TGTGCCAGCAGCTCGCCGGGACGGAGAGGTGATACGCAGTATTTT. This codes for CASSSPGRRGDTQYF.

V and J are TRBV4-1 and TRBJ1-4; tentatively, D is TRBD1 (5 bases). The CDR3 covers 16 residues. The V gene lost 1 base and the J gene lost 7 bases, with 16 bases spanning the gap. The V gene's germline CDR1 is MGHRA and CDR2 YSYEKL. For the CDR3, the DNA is TGCGCCAGCAGCCAAGCAACCGGGACCGGAATTGAAAAACTGTTTTTT. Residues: CASSQATGTGIEKLFF.

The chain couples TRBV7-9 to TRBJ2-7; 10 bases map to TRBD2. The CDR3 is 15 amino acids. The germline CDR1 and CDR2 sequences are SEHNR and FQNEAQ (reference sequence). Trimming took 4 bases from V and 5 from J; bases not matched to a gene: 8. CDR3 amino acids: CASSSSGRGVDEQYF. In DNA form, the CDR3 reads TGTGCCAGCAGCTCTAGCGGGAGAGGGGTAGACGAGCAGTACTTC.

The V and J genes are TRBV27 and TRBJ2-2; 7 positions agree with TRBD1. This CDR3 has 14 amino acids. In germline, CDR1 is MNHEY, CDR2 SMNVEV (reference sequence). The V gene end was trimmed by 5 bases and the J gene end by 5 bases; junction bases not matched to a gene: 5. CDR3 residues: CASSRDRGTGELFF. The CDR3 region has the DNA TGTGCCAGCAGTCGGGACAGAGGAACCGGGGAGCTGTTTTTT.

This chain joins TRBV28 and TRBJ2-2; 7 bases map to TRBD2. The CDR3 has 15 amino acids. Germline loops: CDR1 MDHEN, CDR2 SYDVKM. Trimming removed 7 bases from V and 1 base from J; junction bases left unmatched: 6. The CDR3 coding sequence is TGTGCCAGCAAGTGGGCTAGCGGGAACACCGGGGAGCTGTTTTTT. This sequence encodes CASKWASGNTGELFF.

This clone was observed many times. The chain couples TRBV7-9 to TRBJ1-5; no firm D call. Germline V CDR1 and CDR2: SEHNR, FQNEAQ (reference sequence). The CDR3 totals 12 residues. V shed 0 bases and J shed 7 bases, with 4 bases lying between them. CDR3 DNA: TGTGCCAGCAGCTTAGCTAGCCAGCCCCAGCATTTT. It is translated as CASSLASQPQHF.

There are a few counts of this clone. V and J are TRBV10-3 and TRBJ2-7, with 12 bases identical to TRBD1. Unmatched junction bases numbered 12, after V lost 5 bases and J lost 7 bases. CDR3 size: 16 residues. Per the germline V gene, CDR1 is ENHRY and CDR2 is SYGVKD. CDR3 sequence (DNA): TGTGCCATCAGTTACCGGGACAGGGGGCGCGGTGGGGAGCAGTACTTC. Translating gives CAISYRDRGRGGEQYF.

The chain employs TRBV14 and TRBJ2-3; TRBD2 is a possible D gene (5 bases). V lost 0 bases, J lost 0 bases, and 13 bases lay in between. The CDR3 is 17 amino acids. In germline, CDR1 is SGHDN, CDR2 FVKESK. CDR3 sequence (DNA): TGTGCCAGCAGCCAAGATACGGCTGGACTCAGCACAGATACGCAGTATTTT. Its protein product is CASSQDTAGLSTDTQYF.

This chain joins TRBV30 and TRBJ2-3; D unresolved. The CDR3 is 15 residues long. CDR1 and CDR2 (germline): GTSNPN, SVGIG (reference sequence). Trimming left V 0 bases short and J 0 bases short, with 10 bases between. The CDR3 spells CAWSVRGTSTDTQYF. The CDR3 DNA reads TGTGCCTGGAGTGTACGCGGAACTAGCACAGATACGCAGTATTTT. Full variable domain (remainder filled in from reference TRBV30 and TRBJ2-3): SQTIHQWPATLVQPVGSPLSLECTVEGTSNPNLYWYRQAAGRGLQLLFYSVGIGQISSEVPQNLSASRPQDRQFILSSKKLLLSDSGFYLCAWSVRGTSTDTQYFGPGTRLTVL.